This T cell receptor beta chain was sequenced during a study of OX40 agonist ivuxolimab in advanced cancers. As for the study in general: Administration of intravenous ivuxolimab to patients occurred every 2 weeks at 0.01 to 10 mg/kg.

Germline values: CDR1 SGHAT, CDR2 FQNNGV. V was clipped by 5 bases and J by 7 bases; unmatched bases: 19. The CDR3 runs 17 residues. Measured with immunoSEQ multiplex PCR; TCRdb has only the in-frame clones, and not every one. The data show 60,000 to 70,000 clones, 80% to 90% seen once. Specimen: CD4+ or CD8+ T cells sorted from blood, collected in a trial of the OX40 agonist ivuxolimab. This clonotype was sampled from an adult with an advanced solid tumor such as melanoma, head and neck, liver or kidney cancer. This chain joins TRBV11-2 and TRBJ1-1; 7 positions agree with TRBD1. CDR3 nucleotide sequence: TGTGCCAGCAGCAATTATCGGACAGGTCCCATTAGTCTTGAAGCTTTCTTT. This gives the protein CASSNYRTGPISLEAFF.